The entry below gives a single T cell receptor beta chain sequence along with its context. Germline V lookup: CDR1 SQVTM, CDR2 ANQGSEA. There are 10 residues in the CDR3. V gave up 7 bases and J gave up 1 base, with 4 bases separating them. The sample originates from a study of neoadjuvant anti-PD-1 for oral cavity cancer. The protocol was immunoSEQ multiplex PCR, while the TCRdb copy is restricted to in-frame clones and leaves out a portion. Seen here are about 7,600 clones, around half observed once, and the top ten hold about 11%. The chain combines TRBV29-1 with TRBJ2-5; D ambiguous. The TCR sequence derives from a person aged 35 to 85 with oral cavity squamous cell carcinoma. The material sequenced was tumor tissue, taken before nivolumab (anti-PD-1) treatment. In nucleotides, the CDR3 is TGCAGCGCAGGCCAAGAGACCCAGTACTTC. It codes for CSAGQETQYF.